This is a list of T cell receptor beta chains from one sample in a study of T cell responses to AZD1222 COVID-19 vaccine. Generated by immunoSEQ multiplex PCR, the TCRdb table keeps only in-frame clones and is missing some. The table shows tens of thousands of clones, with about 86% occurring only once. The sample was peripheral blood, taken on day 0 of AZD1222 vaccination. Receptors were obtained from an adult in good health. Each CDR3 is given with its conserved first and last residue. Each record gives: V gene, J gene, D gene, clone size, CDR3 DNA, CDR3 protein. A D gene is named only where the DNA matches it firmly. Clone size, where shown, is once, few, many, or a class for clones that have expanded.

v_call: TRBV6-5; j_call: TRBJ1-1; d_call: .; clone_size: .; cdr3_nt: TGTGCCAGCAGTTACGGCACCATGAACACTGAAGCTTTCTTT; cdr3_aa: CASSYGTMNTEAFF
v_call: TRBV2; j_call: TRBJ2-5; d_call: TRBD1; clone_size: .; cdr3_nt: TGTGCCAGCAGTGAACCCCGGGACAGGGTTACGGAGACCCAGTACTTC; cdr3_aa: CASSEPRDRVTETQYF
v_call: TRBV7-2; j_call: TRBJ2-7; d_call: TRBD2; clone_size: .; cdr3_nt: TGTGCCAGCAGCTTAGGAGGATCTAGCGGGAGCGGGGAGCAGTACTTC; cdr3_aa: CASSLGGSSGSGEQYF
v_call: TRBV18; j_call: TRBJ1-1; d_call: .; clone_size: .; cdr3_nt: TGTGCCAGCTCATCGACAGGTCTGGGCTCCACTGAAGCTTTCTTT; cdr3_aa: CASSSTGLGSTEAFF
v_call: TRBV2; j_call: TRBJ1-1; d_call: .; clone_size: few; cdr3_nt: TGTGCCAGCAGTGAAGCGCTTCTCAGGGGTGAAGCTTTCTTT; cdr3_aa: CASSEALLRGEAFF
v_call: TRBV7-2; j_call: TRBJ1-3; d_call: .; clone_size: once; cdr3_nt: TGTGCCAGCAGCTCCCAACAGGGTAGCTCTGGAAACACCATATATTTT; cdr3_aa: CASSSQQGSSGNTIYF
v_call: TRBV27; j_call: TRBJ1-4; d_call: .; clone_size: .; cdr3_nt: TGTGCCAGCACTCAATTGGGGGCAACTAATGAAAAACTGTTTTTT; cdr3_aa: CASTQLGATNEKLFF
v_call: TRBV6-5; j_call: TRBJ2-7; d_call: TRBD1; clone_size: .; cdr3_nt: TGTGCCAGCACTTCGACAGGGGGCTTCAACGAGCAGTACTTC; cdr3_aa: CASTSTGGFNEQYF
v_call: TRBV9; j_call: TRBJ2-1; d_call: .; clone_size: .; cdr3_nt: TGTGCCAGCAGCCCCCTCCTCGCCGTAGGGGGTTTTAATGAGCAGTTCTTC; cdr3_aa: CASSPLLAVGGFNEQFF
v_call: TRBV7-2; j_call: TRBJ2-3; d_call: .; clone_size: .; cdr3_nt: TGTGCCAGCAGCTTAGGTAGGCTAGCCACAGATACGCAGTATTTT; cdr3_aa: CASSLGRLATDTQYF
v_call: TRBV25-1; j_call: TRBJ2-5; d_call: .; clone_size: .; cdr3_nt: TGTGCCAGCGGCTCGGAGACCCGAGGGGGAGAGACCCAGTACTTC; cdr3_aa: CASGSETRGGETQYF
v_call: TRBV30; j_call: TRBJ1-1; d_call: .; clone_size: .; cdr3_nt: TGTGCCTGGGTCCTGGGGGTCAACACTGAAGCTTTCTTT; cdr3_aa: CAWVLGVNTEAFF
v_call: TRBV29-1; j_call: TRBJ2-7; d_call: .; clone_size: .; cdr3_nt: TGCAGCGTTGAAAGACAGTTTGGGGAGCAGTACTTC; cdr3_aa: CSVERQFGEQYF
v_call: TRBV10-3; j_call: TRBJ1-1; d_call: .; clone_size: .; cdr3_nt: TGTGCCAGCCAAACAGGGTTGTCTGAAGCTTTCTTT; cdr3_aa: CASQTGLSEAFF
v_call: TRBV19; j_call: TRBJ1-1; d_call: .; clone_size: .; cdr3_nt: TGTGCAAGTATCGGTCAGGGTGTTACTGAAGCTTTCTTT; cdr3_aa: CASIGQGVTEAFF
v_call: TRBV5-6; j_call: TRBJ2-3; d_call: .; clone_size: once; cdr3_nt: TGTGCCAGCAGCGGAAGGGGAGATACGCAGTATTTT; cdr3_aa: CASSGRGDTQYF
v_call: TRBV29-1; j_call: TRBJ1-1; d_call: TRBD1; clone_size: .; cdr3_nt: TGCAGCGTTACCCGTCAGGGGGGCACTGAAGCTTTCTTT; cdr3_aa: CSVTRQGGTEAFF
v_call: TRBV28; j_call: TRBJ1-5; d_call: .; clone_size: .; cdr3_nt: TGTGCCAGCACCGACCATCGGGGTCAGCCCCAGCATTTT; cdr3_aa: CASTDHRGQPQHF
v_call: TRBV6-5; j_call: TRBJ1-1; d_call: .; clone_size: .; cdr3_nt: TGTGCCAGCAGTTACTCGGGGCAGCCTAACACTGAAGCTTTCTTT; cdr3_aa: CASSYSGQPNTEAFF
v_call: TRBV6-2/TRBV6-3; j_call: TRBJ1-2; d_call: TRBD1; clone_size: once; cdr3_nt: TGTGCCAGCAGTTACGCTTCCGGGACAGGCACTGGGGGAAACTATGGCTACACCTTC; cdr3_aa: CASSYASGTGTGGNYGYTF
v_call: TRBV3-1/TRBV3-2; j_call: TRBJ1-2; d_call: .; clone_size: .; cdr3_nt: TGTGCCAGCAGCCAAGTCATAGGACAGCGTTATGGCTACACCTTC; cdr3_aa: CASSQVIGQRYGYTF
v_call: TRBV15; j_call: TRBJ2-7; d_call: TRBD2; clone_size: once; cdr3_nt: TGTGCCACCAGCAGAGTACCCGGGACTAGTAACATTCTCTACGAGCAGTACTTC; cdr3_aa: CATSRVPGTSNILYEQYF
v_call: TRBV4-1; j_call: TRBJ2-7; d_call: .; clone_size: .; cdr3_nt: TGCGCCAGCAGCCAAGGCCCTCCCGTGACCGGGAGCGAATACGAGCAGTACTTC; cdr3_aa: CASSQGPPVTGSEYEQYF
v_call: TRBV3-1/TRBV3-2; j_call: TRBJ1-4; d_call: .; clone_size: .; cdr3_nt: TGTGCCAGCAGCTTCGACAGCGGAAATGAAAAACTGTTTTTT; cdr3_aa: CASSFDSGNEKLFF
v_call: TRBV29-1; j_call: TRBJ2-2; d_call: .; clone_size: .; cdr3_nt: TGCAGCGGAGGGACAAGCACCGGGGAGCTGTTTTTT; cdr3_aa: CSGGTSTGELFF
v_call: TRBV7-2; j_call: TRBJ2-3; d_call: .; clone_size: .; cdr3_nt: TGTGCCAGTCGCCCGGGACTTAGCACAGATACGCAGTATTTT; cdr3_aa: CASRPGLSTDTQYF
v_call: TRBV7-8; j_call: TRBJ2-7; d_call: .; clone_size: .; cdr3_nt: TGTGCCAGCAGCTTAAGCTACGAGCAGTACTTC; cdr3_aa: CASSLSYEQYF
v_call: TRBV19; j_call: TRBJ1-6; d_call: .; clone_size: few; cdr3_nt: TGTGCCAGTAACAGGGTATATAATTCACCCCTCCACTTT; cdr3_aa: CASNRVYNSPLHF
v_call: TRBV21-1; j_call: TRBJ1-4; d_call: .; clone_size: few; cdr3_nt: TGTGCCAGCAGCCCGGACAGGCCTAGTGGGACTGTTTTT; cdr3_aa: CASSPDRPSGTVF
v_call: TRBV7-2; j_call: TRBJ1-1; d_call: .; clone_size: .; cdr3_nt: TGTGCCAGCAGCTTAGTAGGGGCAGGAGGCACTGAAGCTTTCTTT; cdr3_aa: CASSLVGAGGTEAFF
v_call: TRBV11-3; j_call: TRBJ2-2; d_call: TRBD1; clone_size: .; cdr3_nt: TGTGCCAGCAGCCGGACAGGGGACACCGGGGAGCTGTTTTTT; cdr3_aa: CASSRTGDTGELFF
v_call: TRBV6-2/TRBV6-3; j_call: TRBJ2-5; d_call: .; clone_size: .; cdr3_nt: TGTGCCAGCAGTTATAAGAAAGAGACCCAGTACTTC; cdr3_aa: CASSYKKETQYF